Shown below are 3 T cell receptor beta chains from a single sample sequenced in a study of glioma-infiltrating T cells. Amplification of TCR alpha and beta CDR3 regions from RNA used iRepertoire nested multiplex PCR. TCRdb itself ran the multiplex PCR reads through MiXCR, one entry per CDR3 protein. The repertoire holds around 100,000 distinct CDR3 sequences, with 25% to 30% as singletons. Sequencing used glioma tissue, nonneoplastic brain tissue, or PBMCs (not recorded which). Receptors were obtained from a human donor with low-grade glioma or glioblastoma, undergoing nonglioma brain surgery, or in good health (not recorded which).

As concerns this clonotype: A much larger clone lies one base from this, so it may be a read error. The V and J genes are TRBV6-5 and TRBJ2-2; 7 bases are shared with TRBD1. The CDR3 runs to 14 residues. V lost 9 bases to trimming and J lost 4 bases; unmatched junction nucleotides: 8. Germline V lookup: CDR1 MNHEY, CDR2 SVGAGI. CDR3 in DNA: TGTGCCAGTCTCTTGACAGGGAGCACCGGGGAGCTGTTTTTT. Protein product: CASLLTGSTGELFF.

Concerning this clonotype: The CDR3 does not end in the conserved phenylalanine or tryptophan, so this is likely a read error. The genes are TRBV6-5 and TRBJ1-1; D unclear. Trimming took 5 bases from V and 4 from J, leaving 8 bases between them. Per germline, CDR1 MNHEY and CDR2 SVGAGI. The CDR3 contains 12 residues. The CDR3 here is CASSEIVTEAFS. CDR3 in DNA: TGTGCCAGCAGTGAAATAGTCACTGAAGCTTTCTCT.

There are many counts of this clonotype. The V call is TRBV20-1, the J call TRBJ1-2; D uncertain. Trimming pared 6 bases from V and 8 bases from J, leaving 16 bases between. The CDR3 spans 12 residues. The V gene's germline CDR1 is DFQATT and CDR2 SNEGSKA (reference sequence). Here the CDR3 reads CSAALPERGYTF. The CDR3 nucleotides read TGCAGTGCCGCTCTACCAGAAAGAGGCTACACCTTC.